This record covers a single T cell receptor (beta chain). This sample was taken from a study of blood T cell repertoires in COVID-19. Across the whole study: COVID-19 samples collected from the United States, Italy and Spain covered acute and convalescent phases. T cells, B-cell-depleted T cells, or PBMCs supplied cDNA or gDNA.

Patients at the Seattle site were enrolled during active infection and followed longitudinally. Trimming took 6 bases from V and 5 from J, leaving 16 bases between them. The germline V gene encodes CDR1 MNHEY and CDR2 SMNVEV (reference sequence). CDR3 length equals 14 residues. Authors' data handling: Reference gene primers were amplified, and this amplification served to estimate nucleated cell counts. Clones were read by immunoSEQ multiplex PCR, and TCRdb kept only the in-frame ones, dropping some. V and J calls and clone size are those listed in that table; D and trimming were worked out from the DNA. The data hold fewer than 450,000 clones, with around 87% observed a single time.

Sequencing was done on a sample of peripheral blood. This TCR was recovered from a woman aged 45-65 years with COVID-19, enrolled during active disease. The chain recombines TRBV27 with TRBJ1-2, with D tentatively TRBD1 (6 bases). Here the CDR3 reads CASRKQGFDYGYTF. CDR3 nucleotides: TGTGCCAGCAGGAAACAGGGATTTGATTATGGCTACACCTTC.